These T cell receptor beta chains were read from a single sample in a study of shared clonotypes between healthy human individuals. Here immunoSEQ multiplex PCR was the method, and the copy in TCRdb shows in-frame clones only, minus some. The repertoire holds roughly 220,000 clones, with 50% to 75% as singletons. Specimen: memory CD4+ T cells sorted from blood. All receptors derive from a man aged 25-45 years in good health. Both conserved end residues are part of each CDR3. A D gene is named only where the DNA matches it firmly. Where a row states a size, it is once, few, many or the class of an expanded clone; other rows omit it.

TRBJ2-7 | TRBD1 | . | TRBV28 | TGTGCCAGCATCTCCGGGGACAGGTTCTACGAGCAGTACTTC | CASISGDRFYEQYF
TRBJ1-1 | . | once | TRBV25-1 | TGTGCCAGCAAGAGGTTAGAGAACACTGAAGCTTTCTTT | CASKRLENTEAFF
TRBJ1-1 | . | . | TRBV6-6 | TGTGCCAGCAGTTACGGCCCGAACACTGAAGCTTTCTTT | CASSYGPNTEAFF
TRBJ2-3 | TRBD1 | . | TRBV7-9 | TGTGCCAGCAGCTCTCCCCGGCAGGGGGATTACACAGATACGCAGTATTTT | CASSSPRQGDYTDTQYF
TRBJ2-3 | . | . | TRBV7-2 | TGTGCCAGCAGCTCGATGCGGTCTAGCACAGATACGCAGTATTTT | CASSSMRSSTDTQYF
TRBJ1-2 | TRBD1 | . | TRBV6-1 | TGTGCCAGCCGGGCTGGGACAGCTAAAAACTATGGCTACACCTTC | CASRAGTAKNYGYTF
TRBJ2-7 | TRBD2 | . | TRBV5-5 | TGTGCCAGCAGCTTGGAGGGACTAGCGGTTCAGGAGCAGTACTTC | CASSLEGLAVQEQYF
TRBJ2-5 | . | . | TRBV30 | TGTGCCGGAAGCCGAAGGGTTCGGGAGACCCAGTACTTC | CAGSRRVRETQYF
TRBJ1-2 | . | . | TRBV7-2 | TGTGCCAGCAGCGAGAGTCATACCACCTATGGCTACACCTTC | CASSESHTTYGYTF
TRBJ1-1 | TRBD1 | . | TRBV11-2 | TGTGCCAGCAGCCTAGGGACAGCGAACACTGAAGCTTTCTTT | CASSLGTANTEAFF
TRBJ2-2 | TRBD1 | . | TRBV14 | TGTGCCAGCAGCCAAGTCGACAGGGTGAACGGGGAGCTGTTTTTT | CASSQVDRVNGELFF
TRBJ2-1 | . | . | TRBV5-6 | TGTGCCAGCAGCTGGCTCGTGATGGAGACAAGCTACAATGAGCAGTTCTTC | CASSWLVMETSYNEQFF
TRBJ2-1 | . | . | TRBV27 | TGTGCCAGCAGTATAACTGGGTCTCCCTACAATGAGCAGTTCTTC | CASSITGSPYNEQFF
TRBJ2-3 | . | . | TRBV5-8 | TGTGCCAGCAGCACTAGGTCCCTGAGTGGCACAGATACGCAGTATTTT | CASSTRSLSGTDTQYF
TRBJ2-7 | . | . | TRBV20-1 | TGCAGTGCTACCGCGTTACTCGAGCAGTACTTC | CSATALLEQYF
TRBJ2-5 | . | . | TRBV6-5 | TGTGCCAGCAGTTACTCCGGGACGGGAGTAGAGACCCAGTACTTC | CASSYSGTGVETQYF
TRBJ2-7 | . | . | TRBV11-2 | TGTGCCAGCAGCGTTACCCGAAGGGGATACGAGCAGTACTTC | CASSVTRRGYEQYF
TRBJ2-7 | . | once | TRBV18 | TGTGCCAGCTCACCTTGGACTAATACGCCCTACGAGCAGTACTTC | CASSPWTNTPYEQYF
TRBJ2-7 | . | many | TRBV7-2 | TGTGCCAGCAGCTTAGAGCCCCGAGCTAATTTCTACGAGCAGTACTTC | CASSLEPRANFYEQYF
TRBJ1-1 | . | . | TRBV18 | TGTGCCAGCTCACCAAGGCCGGGGGGGATGAACACTGAAGCTTTCTTT | CASSPRPGGMNTEAFF
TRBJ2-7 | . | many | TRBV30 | TGTGCCTGGACAAAGACAGGCGCCTACGAGCAGTACTTC | CAWTKTGAYEQYF
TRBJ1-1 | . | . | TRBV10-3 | TGTGCCATCAGTGAGTCGGGCGGGGGGGTCGATTTGAACACTGAAGCTTTCTTT | CAISESGGGVDLNTEAFF
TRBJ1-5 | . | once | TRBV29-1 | TGCAGCGTAAATAATAGCAGCAATCAGCCCCAGCATTTT | CSVNNSSNQPQHF
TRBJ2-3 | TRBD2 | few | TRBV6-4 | TGTGCCAGCAGTGAAGGCGGGAGGGGTACAGATACGCAGTATTTT | CASSEGGRGTDTQYF
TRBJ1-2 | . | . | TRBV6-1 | TGTGCCAGCAGCAGTCGAAAAGAGTTTAACTATGGCTACACCTTC | CASSSRKEFNYGYTF
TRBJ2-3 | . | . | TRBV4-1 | TGCGCCAGCAGCTCTTCGGGCTCCGATACGCAGTATTTT | CASSSSGSDTQYF
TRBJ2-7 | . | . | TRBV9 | TGTGCCAGCAGCCTGACAGGAACCTACGAGCAGTACTTC | CASSLTGTYEQYF